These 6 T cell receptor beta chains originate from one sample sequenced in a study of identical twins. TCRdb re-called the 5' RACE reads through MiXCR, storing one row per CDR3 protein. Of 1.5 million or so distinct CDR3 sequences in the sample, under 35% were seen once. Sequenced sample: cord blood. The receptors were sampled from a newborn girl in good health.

This CDR3 is CASSDRDRRKNIQYF. In nucleotides, the CDR3 is TGTGCCAGCAGTGACCGGGACAGGCGGAAAAACATTCAGTACTTC. This chain connects TRBV6-1 to TRBJ2-4, with TRBD1 matching 8 bases. The V gene's germline CDR1 is MNHNS and CDR2 SASEGT. This CDR3 region has 15 residues. V shed 3 bases, J shed 4 bases, and the junction held 5 bases outside the gene matches.

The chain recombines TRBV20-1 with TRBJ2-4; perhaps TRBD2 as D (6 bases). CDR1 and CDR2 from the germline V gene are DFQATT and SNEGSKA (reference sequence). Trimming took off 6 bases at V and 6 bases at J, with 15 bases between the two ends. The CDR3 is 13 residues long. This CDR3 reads CSAVGLQRNIQYF. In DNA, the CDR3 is TGCAGTGCCGTCGGACTACAAAGAAACATTCAGTACTTC.

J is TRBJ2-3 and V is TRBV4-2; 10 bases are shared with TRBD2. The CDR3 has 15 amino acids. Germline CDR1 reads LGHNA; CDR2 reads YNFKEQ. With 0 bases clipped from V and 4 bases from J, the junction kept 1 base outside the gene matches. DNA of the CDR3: TGTGCCAGCAGCCAAGACAGCGGGGGGGCAGATACGCAGTATTTT. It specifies CASSQDSGGADTQYF.

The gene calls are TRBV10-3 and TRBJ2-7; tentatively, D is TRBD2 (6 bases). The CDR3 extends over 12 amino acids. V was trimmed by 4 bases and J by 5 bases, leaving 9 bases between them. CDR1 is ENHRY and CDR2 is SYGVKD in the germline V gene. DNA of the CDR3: TGTGCCATCAGTGGGAGGGGAGACGAGCAGTACTTC. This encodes CAISGRGDEQYF.

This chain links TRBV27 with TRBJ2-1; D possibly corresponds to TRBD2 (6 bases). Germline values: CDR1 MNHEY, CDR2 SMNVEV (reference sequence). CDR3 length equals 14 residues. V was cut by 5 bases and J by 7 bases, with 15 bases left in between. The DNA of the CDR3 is TGTGCCAGCAGTGGGTCCGGGAGTGCGAATGAGCAGTTCTTC. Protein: CASSGSGSANEQFF.

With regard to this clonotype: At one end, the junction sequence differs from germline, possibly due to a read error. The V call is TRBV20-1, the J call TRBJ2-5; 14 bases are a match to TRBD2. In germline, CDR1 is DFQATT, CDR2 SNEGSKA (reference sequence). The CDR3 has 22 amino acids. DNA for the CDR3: TGCAGTGCTAGTTCTGAGGCGGGACTAGCGGGAGTAACCCCTTTGATTCAAGGGACCCAGTACTTC. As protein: CSASSEAGLAGVTPLIQGTQYF.